Below, one T cell receptor (beta chain) is given with its context. This sample stems from a study of blood T cells in healthy people across ages. A sample-barcoded 5' primer and a J-beta primer mix were used in a second PCR of about 7 to 12 cycles. TCRdb re-called the 5' RACE reads through MiXCR, storing one row per CDR3 protein. The data show 550,000 to 700,000 distinct CDR3 sequences, 27% seen once. The CDR3 length is 15 residues. V lost 3 bases, J lost 3 bases, and 6 bases stayed unmatched. The germline V gene encodes CDR1 SGHTA and CDR2 FQGNSA. This sequence was found in a woman in her 70s in good health. The V and J genes are TRBV7-2 and TRBJ2-5; the match to TRBD1 covers 8 bases. The sample was blood. The CDR3 DNA sequence: TGTGCCAGCAGCTTCCAGGGGGCCAGGGAAGAGACCCAGTACTTC. Translated: CASSFQGAREETQYF.